The T cell receptor (beta chain) described here comes from a study of a mutant IDH1 vaccine in newly diagnosed glioma. Study-wide context: Following radiotherapy alone, or alongside temozolomide cycles, vaccination was started after an interval of 4-6 weeks. Radiotherapy, temozolomide, or both had been given previously, and both were given to most.

Note on this clone: Antigen specificity is unknown.

Profiling relied on immunoSEQ multiplex PCR, and the TCRdb table lists in-frame clones only, not all of them. The table has about 77,000 clones, 75% to 90% seen once; the top ten hold 0.7% to 0.95%. This CDR3 spans 14 amino acids. The trim removed 6 bases at V and 5 bases at J, leaving 4 bases unmatched. CDR1 and CDR2 (germline): MNHEY, SMNVEV (reference sequence). The time point here: week 23, last vaccination. Each dose delivered 300 ug of mutant IDH1 20-mer peptide subcutaneously with imiquimod. New WHO grade 3 or 4 astrocytomas that were IDH1-mutant and ATRX-lost had been found in donors. This chain joins TRBV27 and TRBJ2-2; 9 nucleotides line up with TRBD2. The TCR sequence derives from a woman aged 45-59 years with glioma. The sequenced sample was PBMCs, obtained from a glioma patient whose treatment included an IDH1 peptide vaccine. In DNA form, the CDR3 reads TGTGCCAGCAGCCGGGGACTAGCAACCGGGGAGCTGTTTTTT. This gives the protein CASSRGLATGELFF.